One and the same sample provided the 22 T cell receptor beta chains below, sequenced in a study of blood T cell repertoires in COVID-19. Assay used: immunoSEQ multiplex PCR; TCRdb lists only in-frame clones, some missing. This repertoire shows more than 85,000 clones, around 90% found once; its top ten account for 4% to 5%. Input material: peripheral blood. The receptors shown here come from a man in his 70s with acute or convalescent COVID-19.

The rearrangement links TRBV5-1 to TRBJ1-2, with D uncertain. CDR3 length: 15 amino acids. Germline V gene sequence: CDR1 SGHRS, CDR2 YFSETQ. With 0 bases removed from V and 2 bases from J, the gap between germline ends came to 11 bases. The CDR3, as DNA: TGCGCCAGCAGCTTGGCGCAGGCCACCAACTATGGCTACACCTTC. Encoded protein: CASSLAQATNYGYTF.

The rearrangement uses TRBV18 and TRBJ2-7; 7 bases are a match to TRBD1. The germline gives CDR1 KGHSH, CDR2 LQKENI. The junction had 3 bases not matched to a gene; V was cut back by 3 bases and J by 1 base. This CDR3 has 14 residues. CDR3 nucleotides: TGTGCCAGCTCACCCGGGACAGCGTCCTACGAGCAGTACTTC. This encodes CASSPGTASYEQYF.

The chain combines TRBV2 with TRBJ2-2; the D is unclear. V was clipped by 2 bases and J by 6 bases, with 10 bases between them. CDR1 and CDR2 (germline): SNHLY, FYNNEI. The CDR3 loop spans 14 amino acids. DNA of the CDR3: TGTGCCAGCAGTGAATACGGTTTTCCCGGGGAGCTGTTTTTT. Encoded protein: CASSEYGFPGELFF.

V is TRBV19 and J is TRBJ1-4; TRBD1 agrees at 9 bases. The CDR3 extends over 14 amino acids. J was trimmed by 4 bases and V by 7 bases; bases with no gene match: 4. Germline CDR1 and CDR2: LNHDA and SQIVND (reference sequence). The CDR3 DNA reads TGTGCCAGTACCAGGACAGGGGATAATGAAAAACTGTTTTTT. This gives the protein CASTRTGDNEKLFF.

This chain connects TRBV6-1 to TRBJ2-1; D remains unclear. The CDR3 sequence is 11 residues long. Trimming left V 2 bases short and J 7 bases short, with 3 bases between. CDR1 and CDR2 (germline): MNHNS, SASEGT. This chain's CDR3 is CASSEINEQFF. The CDR3, as DNA: TGTGCCAGCAGTGAAATAAATGAGCAGTTCTTC.

The V gene is TRBV7-8, the J gene TRBJ1-5; no definite D call. Germline CDR1 reads SGHVS; CDR2 reads FQNEAQ. This CDR3 region has 16 residues. The V end was cut by 2 bases, the J end by 7 bases, with 18 bases between. DNA of the CDR3: TGTGCCAGCAGCTTAACCCGGGTTTCCTCCTGGCAGCCCCAGCATTTT. It encodes CASSLTRVSSWQPQHF.

A remark on this clone: The identical CDR3 is also encoded by other nucleotide sequences in the sample. V gene TRBV3-1 (or the pseudogene TRBV3-2) combines with J gene TRBJ1-5; 8 bases agree with TRBD1. The V gene's germline CDR1 is LGHDT and CDR2 YNNKEL (reference sequence). This CDR3 comprises 14 residues. V was clipped by 4 bases and J by 4 bases; unmatched bases: 3. CDR3 nucleotides: TGTGCCAGCAGCCCTGGACAGGGAAATCAGCCCCAGCATTTT. Translating gives CASSPGQGNQPQHF.

The V gene is TRBV6-5, the J gene TRBJ1-1, with 7 bases that match TRBD1. The germline CDR1 and CDR2 sequences are MNHEY and SVGAGI. V trimming: 6 bases; J trimming: 0 bases; junction bases outside the gene matches: 4. There are 14 residues in the CDR3. The CDR3 sequence is CASRGQAMNTEAFF. CDR3 nucleotides: TGTGCCAGCAGAGGACAGGCTATGAACACTGAAGCTTTCTTT.

The chain joins TRBV3-1 (or the pseudogene TRBV3-2) to TRBJ2-3; possible D gene TRBD2, 7 bases. The V gene's germline CDR1 is LGHDT and CDR2 YNNKEL (reference sequence). The CDR3 contains 16 residues. Trimming stripped 4 bases from V and 0 bases from J, with 14 bases between. The CDR3 sequence: CASSLRGGASTDTQYF. DNA for the CDR3: TGTGCCAGCAGCCTAAGGGGGGGGGCTAGCACAGATACGCAGTATTTT.

This chain uses TRBV28 with TRBJ1-6, with a tentative D call TRBD1 (5 bases). V was shortened by 6 bases and J by 8 bases, with 20 bases between the two germline ends. CDR3 size: 16 residues. CDR1 and CDR2 (germline): MDHEN, SYDVKM. CDR3 residues: CASSPVGGNNDSPLHF. The CDR3 DNA is TGTGCCAGCAGCCCGGTCGGGGGGAATAATGATTCACCCCTCCACTTT.

The rearrangement joins TRBV19 to TRBJ2-5; 7 positions agree with TRBD1. Looked up from germline, CDR1 is LNHDA and CDR2 is SQIVND (reference sequence). The CDR3 extends over 14 amino acids. V was clipped by 5 bases and J by 5 bases; unmatched bases: 8. In nucleotides, the CDR3 is TGTGCCAGTAGTGTCTCCGGGACAGAGGAGACCCAGTACTTC. Protein sequence: CASSVSGTEETQYF.

The J gene is TRBJ1-2, the V gene TRBV10-3, with 9 bases fitting TRBD1. Germline loops: CDR1 ENHRY, CDR2 SYGVKD. J was trimmed by 5 bases and V by 6 bases; bases with no gene match: 4. The CDR3 runs 13 residues. The CDR3 bases are TGTGCCATCAGCGACGGACAGGGGTATGGCTACACCTTC. It is translated as CAISDGQGYGYTF.

Only a few counts were recorded for this clone. V and J are TRBV15 and TRBJ1-5; TRBD1 matches at 7 bases. Germline loops: CDR1 LNHNV, CDR2 YYDKDF (reference sequence). CDR3 length equals 14 residues. J gave up 5 bases and V 5 bases, and 6 bases lay outside the gene matches. The CDR3, as DNA: TGTGCCACCAGCGGCGACAGGGTTGATCAGCCCCAGCATTTT. Its protein is CATSGDRVDQPQHF.

This CDR3 is CASSTGRGWGNTIYF. CDR3 bases: TGTGCCAGCAGCACAGGCAGGGGATGGGGAAACACCATATATTTT. The chain has TRBV9 and TRBJ1-3, with TRBD1 as a possible D gene (6 bases). Trimming pared 4 bases from V and 4 bases from J, leaving 15 bases between. CDR3 length equals 15 residues. Germline CDR1 and CDR2: SGDLS and YYNGEE.

The chain is built from TRBV11-2 and TRBJ1-5; D is unresolved. Germline CDR1 SGHAT, CDR2 FQNNGV. CDR3 length: 15 amino acids. The V gene lost 2 bases and the J gene lost 0 bases, with 8 bases spanning the gap. CDR3 residues: CASSLRGYSNQPQHF. DNA of the CDR3: TGTGCCAGCAGCTTACGGGGTTATAGCAATCAGCCCCAGCATTTT.

The chain recombines TRBV6-1 with TRBJ1-5; D call uncertain. Between the trimmed V and J ends, which lost 4 bases and 0 bases, there was a span of 16 bases. The germline V gene encodes CDR1 MNHNS and CDR2 SASEGT. The CDR3 sequence is 17 residues long. The CDR3: CASSVAREPYSNQPQHF. In DNA form, the CDR3 reads TGTGCCAGCAGTGTGGCGCGGGAGCCTTATAGCAATCAGCCCCAGCATTTT.

The chain employs TRBV5-6 and TRBJ2-1, with D perhaps TRBD2 (6 bases). Germline V gene lookup returns CDR1 SGHDT and CDR2 YYEEEE. This CDR3 contains 15 residues. The germline V and J ends were trimmed by 0 bases and 0 bases, with 7 bases remaining between them. The CDR3 DNA sequence: TGTGCCAGCAGCTTGGGCGGGGACTCCTACAATGAGCAGTTCTTC. It encodes CASSLGGDSYNEQFF.

The CDR3: CSASGEVDYGYTF. In DNA, the CDR3 is TGCAGCGCATCCGGGGAAGTGGACTATGGCTACACCTTC. The V call is TRBV29-1, the J call TRBJ1-2, with D unclear. The V and J ends lost 7 bases and 3 bases respectively, with 15 bases between them. The CDR3 is 13 residues long. CDR1 and CDR2 from the germline V gene are SQVTM and ANQGSEA.

The chain couples TRBV6-5 to TRBJ1-6; 7 bases are a match to TRBD1. Unmatched junction bases numbered 4, after V lost 10 bases and J lost 1 base. This CDR3 has 14 residues. Germline CDR1 MNHEY, CDR2 SVGAGI. CDR3 loop: CATGGRSYNSPLHF. The CDR3 DNA follows: TGTGCCACAGGGGGTAGGTCCTATAATTCACCCCTCCACTTT.

This chain joins TRBV9 and TRBJ2-5, with a weak D call TRBD2 (5 bases). The V end lost 0 bases, the J end lost 5 bases, and 8 bases lay between the germline ends. The CDR3 length is 13 residues. Germline V gene sequence: CDR1 SGDLS, CDR2 YYNGEE. CDR3 protein: CASSVDEGETQYF. In nucleotides, the CDR3 is TGTGCCAGCAGCGTAGATGAGGGCGAGACCCAGTACTTC.

The V gene is TRBV20-1, the J gene TRBJ1-1; D unresolved. The CDR3 is made up of 11 amino acids. Germline assignment: CDR1 DFQATT and CDR2 SNEGSKA (reference sequence). V was shortened by 5 bases and J by 1 base, with 5 bases between the two germline ends. The CDR3 here is CSARGNTEAFF. CDR3 DNA sequence: TGCAGTGCTCGGGGGAACACTGAAGCTTTCTTT.

This chain connects TRBV5-4 to TRBJ2-1, with 8 nucleotides matching TRBD1. Germline CDR1 SGHNT, CDR2 YYREEE (reference sequence). V lost 3 bases, J lost 2 bases, and 4 bases stayed unmatched. The CDR3 loop spans 15 amino acids. This chain's CDR3 is CASSSKDRAYNEQFF. DNA of the CDR3: TGTGCCAGCAGCTCTAAGGACAGGGCCTACAATGAGCAGTTCTTC.